Detailed here is one TCR beta chain. The antigen is undetermined. The record originates from a study of regulatory T cells in long-lasting Graves disease. The sample's time point: newly diagnosed GD, antithyroid drugs for less than 3 months. After RNA was extracted from PBMCs, the TCR library was made from it. V lost 1 base, J lost 0 bases, and 4 bases lay in between. From germline, CDR1 is SGHRS and CDR2 YFSETQ. This CDR3 has 13 residues. Whole-study results and caveats: Newly diagnosed Graves' patients had higher TCR diversity than persistent ones. Favored gene segments in persistent disease were TRBV28, TRBJ1-2 and TRBJ2-5.

Building the TCR beta libraries relied on iRepertoire HTBI primers, and CDR3 regions underwent Arm-PCR. A single record per CDR3 protein comes from TCRdb applying MiXCR to the multiplex PCR reads. Of about 440,000 distinct CDR3 sequences in the sample, about 16% are singletons; the top ten hold around 15%. The data also belong to a second study, concerning T cells in Graves' hyperthyroidism and ophthalmopathy. As that study records: Patients counted as stable if ophthalmopathy did not develop within 18 months. Appearing also in blood were most of the thyroid clonotypes expanded above 0.001.

The sequencing used peripheral blood mononuclear cells (PBMCs), collected at new diagnosis, from a patient treated with antithyroid drugs. This sequence was found in a woman in her thirties with Graves disease. The chain uses TRBV5-1 and TRBJ1-2; D ambiguous. The CDR3 DNA sequence: TGCGCCAGCAGCTTGACAGCTAACTATGGCTACACCTTC. This sequence encodes CASSLTANYGYTF. Complete variable domain (other parts from reference TRBV5-1 and TRBJ1-2): KAGVTQTPRYLIKTRGQQVTLSCSPISGHRSVSWYQQTPGQGLQFLFEYFSETQRNKGNFPGRFSGRQFSNSRSEMNVSTLELGDSALYLCASSLTANYGYTFGSGTRLTVV.